What follows is one T cell receptor (beta chain) and its context. Antigen: not known. CDR1 is GTSNPN and CDR2 is SVGIG in the germline V gene (reference sequence). V was shortened by 0 bases and J by 2 bases, with 11 bases between the two germline ends. This CDR3 has 14 residues. TCRdb's copy holds only in-frame clones and misses some; the assay was immunoSEQ multiplex PCR. The data contain 160,000 or so clones, about nine tenths of them seen just once; the ten biggest clones take up approximately 5.7%. This record belongs to a study of T cell responses to AZD1222 COVID-19 vaccine. Study observations and caveats: Baseline testing showed seropositivity in only a handful of AZD1222 recipients. Regions 160-218 and 743-854 held dominance among vaccine-associated CD4 TCRs, which spanned spike. Clonal diversity was possibly underestimated, and the donors were mostly white British, with more females.

This receptor was identified in an adult in good health. The chain couples TRBV30 to TRBJ2-7; tentatively, D is TRBD1 or TRBD2 (5 bases each). Specimen: peripheral blood, collected on day 0 of AZD1222 vaccination. The CDR3 reads CAWSVSGTTYEQYF. Here the CDR3 DNA reads TGTGCCTGGAGTGTTTCGGGGACCACCTACGAGCAGTACTTC.